The next 29 T cell receptor beta chains were all read from a single sample in a study of metastatic and nonmetastatic thyroid tumors. TCRdb redid the clone calls on the PCR reads using MiXCR. The table includes 3,000 to 4,500 clones, about a third detected once. Prior to thyroid surgery, none of the patients had received any treatment. Sequencing was carried out using adjacent normal tissue. The receptors derive from a female donor with papillary thyroid cancer or a benign thyroid nodule (not recorded which). Some clones in this sample may be carry-over from other donors' samples.

This chain links TRBV6-1 with TRBJ1-3; D gene uncertain. In germline, CDR1 is MNHNS, CDR2 SASEGT. Trimming pared 8 bases from V and 0 bases from J, leaving 8 bases between. The CDR3 consists of 13 residues. The CDR3 DNA is TGTGCCAGCGGGAAGGACTCTGGAAACACCATATATTTT. It is translated as CASGKDSGNTIYF.

V gene TRBV30 combines with J gene TRBJ2-7; 7 bases are a match to TRBD1. This CDR3 spans 14 amino acids. Germline CDR1 reads GTSNPN; CDR2 reads SVGIG (reference sequence). V lost 4 bases, J lost 4 bases, and 10 bases stayed unmatched. The CDR3 sequence: CAWIQQDRPYEQYF. The CDR3 coding sequence is TGTGCCTGGATACAGCAGGACAGGCCTTACGAGCAGTACTTC.

This clone is deemed large (0.1 to 1%). The chain carries TRBV6-1 and TRBJ2-1; 7 nucleotides agree with TRBD2. Germline V gene lookup returns CDR1 MNHNS and CDR2 SASEGT. With 5 bases clipped from V and 5 bases from J, the junction kept 12 bases outside the gene matches. The CDR3 consists of 16 residues. CDR3 residues: CASSPSGSGVDNEQFF. As DNA, the CDR3 is TGTGCCAGCAGTCCCTCGGGCAGCGGGGTCGACAATGAGCAGTTCTTC.

The chain couples TRBV14 to TRBJ2-5; 7 bases fit TRBD2. The tail of the sequence fits TRBJ2-1 better, so the J call may be wrong. CDR3 length: 15 residues. Germline CDR1 is SGHDN and CDR2 is FVKESK. Written as DNA, the CDR3 is TGTGCCAGCAGCCAAGATCGGCTAGCGGTCAATGAGCAGTTCTTC. It specifies CASSQDRLAVNEQFF.

This clone was observed a handful of times. The same CDR3 also results from other DNA sequences found in this sample. This chain uses TRBV27 with TRBJ1-2, with a possible D match to TRBD1 (5 bases). The V gene lost 7 bases and the J gene lost 5 bases, with 23 bases spanning the gap. The germline gives CDR1 MNHEY, CDR2 SMNVEV (reference sequence). The CDR3 is 16 amino acids. The CDR3 loop is CASTPTRDPGLYGYTF. Here the CDR3 DNA reads TGTGCCAGCACCCCTACTCGGGACCCCGGGTTATATGGCTACACCTTC.

This clone showed up just a few times. The V and J genes are TRBV28 and TRBJ1-2; TRBD1 might be the D (5 bases). Germline CDR1 and CDR2: MDHEN and SYDVKM. V was cut by 8 bases and J by 0 bases, with 10 bases left in between. CDR3 length equals 13 residues. CDR3 bases: TGTGCCAGCGGGGGAAGCGCTAACTATGGCTACACCTTC. It translates to CASGGSANYGYTF.

The table lists this clone with a count of one. V usage is TRBV24-1 and J usage is TRBJ2-1; TRBD1 aligns across 10 bases. With 3 bases clipped from V and 1 base from J, the junction kept 5 bases outside the gene matches. Looked up from germline, CDR1 is KGHDR and CDR2 is SFDVKD. The CDR3 has 17 residues. CDR3 protein: CATSDDRGRGSYNEQFF. CDR3 DNA sequence: TGTGCCACCAGTGATGACAGGGGGCGCGGATCCTACAATGAGCAGTTCTTC.

The V and J genes are TRBV6-1 and TRBJ1-1, with D unclear. The ends were cut back, 5 bases at V and 1 base at J, with 11 bases in the middle. The CDR3 contains 14 residues. Per germline, CDR1 MNHNS and CDR2 SASEGT. This CDR3 is CASSSIQRNTEAFF. CDR3 DNA: TGTGCCAGCAGTTCCATACAGAGGAACACTGAAGCTTTCTTT.

The rearrangement joins TRBV12-3 or TRBV12-4 to TRBJ1-1; D gene unclear. The CDR3 spans 11 residues. Trimming took 4 bases from V and 9 from J, leaving 9 bases between them. Written as DNA, the CDR3 is TGTGCCAGCAGTTCACAGAGAAAAGCTTTCTTT. Residues: CASSSQRKAFF.

The chain employs TRBV2 and TRBJ2-7; D is undetermined. This CDR3 is 13 amino acids long. Germline CDR1 and CDR2: SNHLY and FYNNEI. V was trimmed by 3 bases and J by 6 bases, leaving 12 bases between them. The CDR3: CASSDGALVEQYF. In DNA form, the CDR3 reads TGTGCCAGCAGTGACGGTGCGCTTGTCGAGCAGTACTTC.

The chain employs TRBV20-1 and TRBJ1-5, with D possibly TRBD1 on 5 matching bases. The CDR3 extends over 14 amino acids. In germline, CDR1 is DFQATT, CDR2 SNEGSKA (reference sequence). V was shortened by 4 bases and J by 3 bases, with 13 bases between the two germline ends. Here the CDR3 DNA reads TGCAGTGCTAAGACAGCAGATCACAATCAGCCCCAGCATTTT. It specifies CSAKTADHNQPQHF.

V and J are TRBV20-1 and TRBJ2-7; 7 bases align to TRBD1. The CDR3 contains 13 residues. V was pared by 6 bases and J by 1 base, with 6 bases of the junction left unmatched. In germline, CDR1 is DFQATT, CDR2 SNEGSKA (reference sequence). CDR3 sequence: CSADNRGSYEQYF. The CDR3 DNA reads as TGCAGTGCCGATAACAGGGGTTCCTACGAGCAGTACTTC.

This clone was observed a few times. This chain connects TRBV12-3 or TRBV12-4 to TRBJ2-1; TRBD2 matches 8 bases. The J segment lost 13 bases and the V segment lost 2 bases, leaving 7 bases of the junction unmatched. The CDR3 runs to 13 residues. The CDR3 nucleotides read TGTGCCAGCAGTTTATATCAGCGGGAGTTTCAGTTCTTC. Translated: CASSLYQREFQFF.

The DNA for the CDR3 is TGTGCCAGCAGTCCCTCGCGCACCTGGGTCGACAATGAGCAGTTCTTC. This translates into CASSPSRTWVDNEQFF. The chain recombines TRBV6-4 with TRBJ2-1; the D is unclear. Germline V gene data show CDR1 as MRHNA and CDR2 as SNTAGT. V lost 5 bases, J lost 5 bases, and 19 bases lay in between. This CDR3 region has 16 residues.

This clone was recorded once. This sequence joins TRBV11-2 and TRBJ2-7; 14 bases align to TRBD2. J lost 6 bases, V lost 5 bases, and 6 bases had no gene match. Germline CDR1 is SGHAT and CDR2 is FQNNGV. This CDR3 has 15 residues. The CDR3 DNA sequence: TGTGCCAGCAGCCCGGGACTAGCGGGAGAATCCGAGCAGTACTTC. This sequence encodes CASSPGLAGESEQYF.

The chain uses TRBV11-2 and TRBJ2-3; D unclear. The ends were cut back, 0 bases at V and 1 base at J, with 8 bases in the middle. The CDR3 sequence is 15 residues long. Germline loops: CDR1 SGHAT, CDR2 FQNNGV. CDR3 sequence reads: CASSLEYLRTDTQYF. CDR3 sequence (DNA): TGTGCCAGCAGCTTAGAATACCTACGCACAGATACGCAGTATTTT.

This clone is deemed large. The rearrangement links TRBV6-5 to TRBJ1-1; perhaps TRBD1 as D (5 bases). Per germline, CDR1 MNHEY and CDR2 SVGAGI. Trimming took off 2 bases at V and 1 base at J, with 11 bases between the two ends. The CDR3 is made up of 15 amino acids. In nucleotides, the CDR3 is TGTGCCAGCAGTTACGAGGGACGGAGGAACACTGAAGCTTTCTTT. Encoded protein: CASSYEGRRNTEAFF.

There are a few counts of this clone. This chain joins TRBV6-1 and TRBJ2-7; 11 nucleotides line up with TRBD2. Germline CDR1 MNHNS, CDR2 SASEGT. The ends lost 7 bases at V and 6 bases at J; junction bases unmatched: 14. The CDR3 is 16 amino acids. CDR3 in DNA: TGTGCCAGCACCCACGATAGCGGGAGGGCCTTTAGCGAGCAGTACTTC. Amino acid sequence: CASTHDSGRAFSEQYF.

Turning to this clone: An end of the junction does not agree with germline; a read error may underlie this. This chain joins TRBV20-1 and TRBJ1-5; maybe TRBD1 (6 bases). The germline CDR1 and CDR2 sequences are DFQATT and SNEGSKA (reference sequence). The CDR3 is 16 residues long. CDR3 protein: CSARDQCTGMFQPKHF. The CDR3, as DNA: TGCAGTGCTAGAGATCAGTGCACAGGGATGTTTCAGCCCAAGCATTTT.

The J gene is TRBJ2-3, the V gene TRBV6-1; 9 bases are a match to TRBD1. The CDR3 has 16 amino acids. Losses at the gene ends were 10 bases for V and 0 bases for J; bases not matched to a gene: 11. Germline CDR1 MNHNS, CDR2 SASEGT. The CDR3 sequence: CATAMRGTGSTDTQYF. CDR3 DNA: TGTGCCACCGCTATGAGGGGGACAGGGAGCACAGATACGCAGTATTTT.

The genes are TRBV5-1 and TRBJ2-3; weak D call: TRBD1 (5 bases). Trimming took off 2 bases at V and 3 bases at J, with 13 bases between the two ends. This CDR3 has 15 amino acids. Germline CDR1 SGHRS, CDR2 YFSETQ. The CDR3 DNA follows: TGCGCCAGCAGCTTATTGGCAGGGATGACAGATACGCAGTATTTT. It encodes CASSLLAGMTDTQYF.

This clone has a single count. The chain links TRBV11-1 to TRBJ2-1; the D gene is possibly TRBD1 (7 bases). Trimming removed 4 bases at V and 9 bases at J, with 10 bases between. CDR3 length: 12 amino acids. From germline, CDR1 is SGHAT and CDR2 FQDESV (reference sequence). CDR3 in DNA: TGTGCCAGCAGCTCCCAGGGGGGTGAGCAGTTCTTC. It specifies CASSSQGGEQFF.

The sample holds a few counts of this clone. The chain employs TRBV12-3 or TRBV12-4 and TRBJ2-7; D remains ambiguous. The CDR3 loop spans 13 amino acids. The V end was cut by 1 base, the J end by 3 bases, with 7 bases between. CDR3 sequence reads: CASSLGQFYEQYF. The CDR3, as DNA: TGTGCCAGCAGTTTAGGGCAGTTCTACGAGCAGTACTTC.

This clone was observed a handful of times. The junction and the germline gene differ at one end; a read error may be behind it. CDR3 bases: TGTGCCAGCATCCTCCCCGGTTACGAGCAGCTCTTC. Translation gives CASILPGYEQLF. The chain employs TRBV7-2 and TRBJ2-1; no definite D call. This CDR3 has 12 residues. Germline loops: CDR1 SGHTA, CDR2 FQGNSA.

This clone was observed a few times. V and J are TRBV6-2 or TRBV6-3 and TRBJ2-6; D uncertain. V lost 2 bases, J lost 0 bases, and 2 bases lay in between. CDR3 length: 14 amino acids. The germline V gene has CDR1 MNHEY and CDR2 SVGEGT. The CDR3 bases are TGTGCCAGCAGTTACAGCTCTGGGGCCAACGTCCTGACTTTC. Protein sequence: CASSYSSGANVLTF.

This clone is termed medium-sized. The chain couples TRBV20-1 to TRBJ2-2; D possibly corresponds to TRBD2 (5 bases). The germline V and J ends were trimmed by 1 base and 4 bases, with 10 bases remaining between them. This CDR3 spans 14 amino acids. Germline V gives CDR1 DFQATT, CDR2 SNEGSKA (reference sequence). DNA for the CDR3: TGCAGTGCTAGAGGAAGAGGGATCACCGGGGAGCTGTTTTTT. As protein: CSARGRGITGELFF.

This clone was seen a few times. The V and J genes are TRBV28 and TRBJ2-2; D may be TRBD2 (5 bases). Per germline, CDR1 MDHEN and CDR2 SYDVKM. This CDR3 has 13 amino acids. Trimming shortened V by 5 bases and J by 4 bases, and 8 bases separated the two germline ends. The CDR3 DNA follows: TGTGCCAGCAGTGCAACTAGCACCGGGGAGCTGTTTTTT. Amino acid sequence: CASSATSTGELFF.

This chain uses TRBV12-3 or TRBV12-4 with TRBJ2-1; 8 bases match TRBD2. The CDR3 contains 11 residues. Losses at the gene ends were 2 bases for V and 13 bases for J; bases not matched to a gene: 1. The CDR3 nucleotides read TGTGCCAGCAGTTTACGGGGGGGACAGTTCTTC. It is translated as CASSLRGGQFF.

The gene calls are TRBV28 and TRBJ2-2; either TRBD1 or TRBD2 may supply D (6 bases each). Trimming left V 5 bases short and J 4 bases short, with 14 bases between. The CDR3 spans 15 residues. Germline V gene data show CDR1 as MDHEN and CDR2 as SYDVKM. CDR3 bases: TGTGCCAGCAGTACCAGGGGTAGCGGCACCGGGGAGCTGTTTTTT. Translation gives CASSTRGSGTGELFF.